Shown below are 31 T cell receptor beta chains from a single sample sequenced in a study of blood T cell repertoires in COVID-19. Some clones are missing from TCRdb's copy, which holds only in-frame ones; the method was immunoSEQ multiplex PCR. The table has roughly 200,000 clones, 94% seen once. Sample: peripheral blood. The receptors were gathered from a man aged 25-45 years with COVID-19, enrolled during active disease.

For the CDR3, the DNA is TGTGCCAGTAGTGAGGGTAGCGTGGAGACCCAGTACTTC. Translation gives CASSEGSVETQYF. This sequence joins TRBV19 and TRBJ2-5, with a possible D match to TRBD2 (5 bases). The V gene lost 5 bases and the J gene lost 5 bases, with 12 bases spanning the gap. CDR1 and CDR2 from the germline V gene are LNHDA and SQIVND (reference sequence). The CDR3 loop spans 13 amino acids.

The chain is built from TRBV6-5 and TRBJ1-2; 9 positions match TRBD1. Germline CDR1 is MNHEY and CDR2 is SVGAGI. V lost 4 bases to trimming and J lost 3 bases; unmatched junction nucleotides: 6. The CDR3 extends over 15 amino acids. The CDR3 region has the DNA TGTGCCAGCAGTTTCCTCACAGGGGGCGACTATGGCTACACCTTC. Residues: CASSFLTGGDYGYTF.

Comments on this clone: The same CDR3 also results from other DNA sequences found in this sample. This chain links TRBV18 with TRBJ1-1; 8 bases agree with TRBD1. V lost 6 bases, J lost 3 bases, and 3 bases stayed unmatched. CDR1 and CDR2 (germline): KGHSH, LQKENI. This CDR3 has 13 amino acids. The CDR3 loop is CASSQGADTEAFF. The CDR3 DNA is TGTGCCAGCTCTCAGGGGGCGGACACTGAAGCTTTCTTT.

The chain carries TRBV25-1 and TRBJ2-2; D is undetermined. The germline V gene encodes CDR1 MGHDK and CDR2 SYGVNS. This CDR3 is built from 13 residues. Trimming stripped 5 bases from V and 0 bases from J, with 4 bases between. In nucleotides, the CDR3 is TGTGCCAGCAGTTATGCGAACACCGGGGAGCTGTTTTTT. As protein: CASSYANTGELFF.

The gene calls are TRBV5-1 and TRBJ1-1; 7 bases match TRBD1. CDR3 length: 15 amino acids. Per germline, CDR1 SGHRS and CDR2 YFSETQ. Germline trimming cut 0 bases from V and 7 bases from J; bases unmatched to any gene: 9. Here the CDR3 reads CASSLGPRDRSEAFF. CDR3 nucleotide sequence: TGCGCCAGCAGCTTGGGGCCCCGGGACAGAAGTGAAGCTTTCTTT.

The V gene is TRBV3-1 (or the pseudogene TRBV3-2), the J gene TRBJ2-1; a possible D gene is TRBD2 (5 bases). Germline CDR1 is LGHDT and CDR2 is YNNKEL (reference sequence). V gave up 1 base and J gave up 10 bases, with 20 bases separating them. The CDR3 length is 16 residues. The CDR3 DNA reads as TGTGCCAGCAGCCAAGCGGGAAGGTACGGCCCCCCGGAGCAGTTCTTC. It is translated as CASSQAGRYGPPEQFF.

The rearrangement joins TRBV6-4 to TRBJ2-3; 8 bases align to TRBD2. CDR1 is MRHNA and CDR2 is SNTAGT in the germline V gene. The junction had 8 bases not matched to a gene; V was cut back by 5 bases and J by 4 bases. This CDR3 spans 15 amino acids. CDR3 nucleotide sequence: TGTGCCAGCAGTCATTCGGGGGGGCCTTCAGATACGCAGTATTTT. It codes for CASSHSGGPSDTQYF.

The chain joins TRBV21-1 to TRBJ1-1; TRBD1 was called by the table and not checked on the DNA. TRBV21-1 is a pseudogene segment. There are 15 residues in the CDR3. The chain's CDR3 is CASSKPPVLAVEAFF. The CDR3 DNA reads as TGTGCCAGCAGCAAACCCCCAGTGCTGGCCGTTGAAGCTTTCTTT.

The chain uses TRBV13 and TRBJ1-1; D not resolved. The V gene lost 3 bases and the J gene lost 1 base, with 6 bases spanning the gap. Germline values: CDR1 PRHDT, CDR2 FYEKMQ (reference sequence). The CDR3 is made up of 13 amino acids. The DNA for the CDR3 is TGTGCCAGCAGCTTGAGGCCGAACACTGAAGCTTTCTTT. It specifies CASSLRPNTEAFF.

V gene TRBV5-1 combines with J gene TRBJ1-2, with a tentative D call TRBD1 (5 bases). The CDR3 runs 13 residues. V lost 4 bases, J lost 4 bases, and 11 bases lay in between. Germline CDR1 SGHRS, CDR2 YFSETQ. The DNA for the CDR3 is TGCGCCAGCAGCCAGGGACTGCCCTATGGCTACACCTTC. It translates to CASSQGLPYGYTF.

The CDR3 DNA sequence: TGTGCCAGTAGTATAGAGACAGGGCCCAATCAGCCCCAGCATTTT. Its translation is CASSIETGPNQPQHF. The chain couples TRBV19 to TRBJ1-5, with TRBD1 matching over 7 bases. Germline CDR1 LNHDA, CDR2 SQIVND (reference sequence). This CDR3 region has 15 residues. V was clipped by 0 bases and J by 3 bases; unmatched bases: 2.

In this sample, this clone turned up once. The V call is TRBV5-4, the J call TRBJ1-3; weak D call: TRBD1 (6 bases). Trimming left V 4 bases short and J 0 bases short, with 14 bases between. The CDR3 is made up of 16 amino acids. CDR1 is SGHNT, CDR2 YYREEE, per germline (reference sequence). This CDR3 is CASSLQGRLSGNTIYF. CDR3 DNA: TGTGCCAGCAGCCTCCAGGGGAGACTCTCTGGAAACACCATATATTTT.

J is TRBJ1-2 and V is TRBV7-2; 10 positions agree with TRBD1. Germline loops: CDR1 SGHTA, CDR2 FQGNSA. The CDR3 has 15 amino acids. V shed 1 base and J 4 bases; nucleotides not matched to a gene: 3. CDR3: CASSLETGGPYGYTF. The CDR3 DNA sequence: TGTGCCAGCAGCTTAGAGACAGGGGGCCCCTATGGCTACACCTTC. The full variable domain, with the rest looked up from reference TRBV7-2 and TRBJ1-2, is GAGVSQSPSNKVTEKGKDVELRCDPISGHTALYWYRQSLGQGLEFLIYFQGNSAPDKSGLPSDRFSAERTGGSVSTLTIQRTQQEDSAVYLCASSLETGGPYGYTFGSGTRLTVV.

The rearrangement links TRBV6-5 to TRBJ2-7; 9 bases are a match to TRBD2. This CDR3 has 15 amino acids. CDR1 is MNHEY, CDR2 SVGAGI, per germline. V was pared by 5 bases and J by 3 bases, with 8 bases of the junction left unmatched. The CDR3 DNA sequence: TGTGCCAGCAGTATCAGACTAGCGGCGTACTACGAGCAGTACTTC. Translated, it gives CASSIRLAAYYEQYF.

The chain combines TRBV6-5 with TRBJ1-4; tentative D call: TRBD1 (6 bases). V was clipped by 5 bases and J by 6 bases, with 13 bases between them. The germline V gene encodes CDR1 MNHEY and CDR2 SVGAGI. The CDR3 contains 14 residues. CDR3 loop: CASSRTAYDEKLFF. The CDR3 nucleotides read TGTGCCAGCAGTCGGACAGCTTATGATGAAAAACTGTTTTTT.

This chain uses TRBV5-1 with TRBJ1-1, with a possible D match to TRBD1 (5 bases). Trimming removed 2 bases at V and 4 bases at J, with 9 bases between. The CDR3 contains 13 residues. Germline assignment: CDR1 SGHRS and CDR2 YFSETQ. The CDR3 sequence: CASSLGVSTEAFF. In DNA form, the CDR3 reads TGCGCCAGCAGCTTAGGGGTTTCCACTGAAGCTTTCTTT.

The CDR3 protein is CASSEVFRETQYF. The CDR3 DNA is TGTGCCAGTAGTGAAGTGTTTCGGGAGACCCAGTACTTC. V is TRBV19 and J is TRBJ2-5; no firm D call. Trimming removed 5 bases at V and 5 bases at J, with 12 bases between. Germline CDR1 is LNHDA and CDR2 is SQIVND (reference sequence). The CDR3 has 13 residues.

The chain links TRBV6-5 to TRBJ1-2; 8 bases align to TRBD1. Unmatched junction bases numbered 7, after V lost 4 bases and J lost 6 bases. The germline V gene encodes CDR1 MNHEY and CDR2 SVGAGI. CDR3 size: 14 residues. The chain's CDR3 is CASSFSGGADGYTF. CDR3 nucleotides: TGTGCCAGCAGTTTCTCAGGGGGCGCGGATGGCTACACCTTC.

The gene calls are TRBV7-7 and TRBJ1-3; no definite D call. V dropped 5 bases and J dropped 1 base, with 12 bases sitting between them. Looked up from germline, CDR1 is SSHAT and CDR2 is FNYEAQ (reference sequence). The CDR3 length is 15 residues. The CDR3 here is CASSPAGNSGNTIYF. Written as DNA, the CDR3 is TGTGCCAGCAGCCCGGCGGGGAATTCTGGAAACACCATATATTTT.

This chain joins TRBV19 and TRBJ1-3, with TRBD1 as a possible D gene (5 bases). Trimming cost V 6 bases and J 0 bases, with 12 bases left between them. The germline V gene encodes CDR1 LNHDA and CDR2 SQIVND (reference sequence). The CDR3 consists of 15 residues. CDR3 protein: CASSSTANSGNTIYF. The CDR3 bases are TGTGCCAGTAGCTCGACAGCAAACTCTGGAAACACCATATATTTT.

The chain recombines TRBV18 with TRBJ2-7; D uncertain. V was shortened by 4 bases and J by 0 bases, with 10 bases between the two germline ends. The V gene's germline CDR1 is KGHSH and CDR2 LQKENI. The CDR3 consists of 14 residues. The CDR3 coding sequence is TGTGCCAGCTCACAGGCAGGCCTCTCCTACGAGCAGTACTTC. It encodes CASSQAGLSYEQYF.

The chain employs TRBV27 and TRBJ1-5, with 7 bases identical to TRBD1. V was clipped by 5 bases and J by 6 bases; unmatched bases: 7. The germline CDR1 and CDR2 sequences are MNHEY and SMNVEV (reference sequence). The CDR3 is made up of 14 amino acids. Here the CDR3 DNA reads TGTGCCAGCAGTGCTCACAGGGGCACTCAGCCCCAGCATTTT. Translated: CASSAHRGTQPQHF.

The CDR3 DNA reads as TGTGCCAGCAGTTGGGAGCCACGGGGCTACACCTTC. Protein sequence: CASSWEPRGYTF. This chain joins TRBV12-3 or TRBV12-4 and TRBJ1-2, with D unresolved. The CDR3 sequence is 12 residues long. The germline V and J ends were trimmed by 4 bases and 8 bases, with 11 bases remaining between them.

V gene TRBV3-1 (or the pseudogene TRBV3-2) combines with J gene TRBJ2-2, with D perhaps TRBD2 (5 bases). CDR1 is LGHDT, CDR2 YNNKEL, per germline (reference sequence). V was trimmed by 4 bases and J by 0 bases, leaving 15 bases between them. The CDR3 extends over 17 amino acids. The CDR3 here is CASSRFLGSANTGELFF. The CDR3 nucleotides read TGTGCCAGCAGCCGGTTCCTTGGGAGCGCGAACACCGGGGAGCTGTTTTTT.

The rearrangement uses TRBV3-1 (or the pseudogene TRBV3-2) and TRBJ1-2; 12 bases fit TRBD1. The germline gives CDR1 LGHDT, CDR2 YNNKEL (reference sequence). The CDR3 contains 15 residues. Trimming removed 4 bases from V and 8 bases from J; junction bases left unmatched: 8. Written as DNA, the CDR3 is TGTGCCAGCAGCCTCGGGACAGGGGGCTCCTCCGGCTACACCTTC. Protein: CASSLGTGGSSGYTF.

This chain joins TRBV6-5 and TRBJ2-7; 8 nucleotides agree with TRBD1. The V gene end was trimmed by 7 bases and the J gene end by 2 bases; junction bases not matched to a gene: 7. This CDR3 has 14 residues. The germline gives CDR1 MNHEY, CDR2 SVGAGI. This CDR3 is CASKTQGATYEQYF. DNA of the CDR3: TGTGCCAGCAAAACCCAGGGGGCAACCTACGAGCAGTACTTC.

V usage is TRBV5-4 and J usage is TRBJ2-3; TRBD2 agrees at 10 bases. Germline values: CDR1 SGHNT, CDR2 YYREEE (reference sequence). The ends lost 6 bases at V and 2 bases at J; junction bases unmatched: 6. The CDR3 runs 15 residues. The CDR3 DNA is TGTGCCAGCAACCAGCGGGGGGGATACACAGATACGCAGTATTTT. Translation gives CASNQRGGYTDTQYF.

V and J are TRBV4-1 and TRBJ1-2; no clear D gene. Germline CDR1 is MGHRA and CDR2 is YSYEKL. Trimming stripped 0 bases from V and 1 base from J, with 9 bases between. The CDR3 is 15 residues long. As DNA, the CDR3 is TGCGCCAGCAGCCAAGAAGCACAGCTTAACTATGGCTACACCTTC. It codes for CASSQEAQLNYGYTF.

This clone has a single count. The V and J genes are TRBV7-6 and TRBJ2-7; D is uncertain. CDR1 and CDR2 (germline): SGHVS, FNYEAQ. V was clipped by 2 bases and J by 5 bases, with 10 bases between them. The CDR3 runs 13 residues. As DNA, the CDR3 is TGTGCCAGCAGCTTATTGGGCTTGCACGAGCAGTACTTC. Its translation is CASSLLGLHEQYF. Variable domain in full (rest from reference TRBV7-6 and TRBJ2-7): GAGVSQSPRYKVTKRGQDVALRCDPISGHVSLYWYRQALGQGPEFLTYFNYEAQQDKSGLPNDRFSAERPEGSISTLTIQRTEQRDSAMYRCASSLLGLHEQYFGPGTRLTVT.

The chain links TRBV6-5 to TRBJ1-2, with TRBD1 matching 7 bases. The CDR3 loop spans 14 amino acids. Per germline, CDR1 MNHEY and CDR2 SVGAGI. Trimming took 7 bases from V and 4 from J; bases not matched to a gene: 9. The CDR3 nucleotides read TGTGCCAGCACCTCTTCACAGGGGAGCTATGGCTACACCTTC. Translated, it gives CASTSSQGSYGYTF.

This chain uses TRBV4-1 with TRBJ2-7, with 9 bases that match TRBD2. V dropped 3 bases and J dropped 2; count of bases not matched to a gene: 8. The CDR3 spans 16 residues. The germline CDR1 and CDR2 sequences are MGHRA and YSYEKL. The CDR3 spells CASSQAGVAGAYEQYF. The CDR3 nucleotides are TGCGCCAGCAGCCAGGCGGGAGTAGCGGGGGCCTACGAGCAGTACTTC.